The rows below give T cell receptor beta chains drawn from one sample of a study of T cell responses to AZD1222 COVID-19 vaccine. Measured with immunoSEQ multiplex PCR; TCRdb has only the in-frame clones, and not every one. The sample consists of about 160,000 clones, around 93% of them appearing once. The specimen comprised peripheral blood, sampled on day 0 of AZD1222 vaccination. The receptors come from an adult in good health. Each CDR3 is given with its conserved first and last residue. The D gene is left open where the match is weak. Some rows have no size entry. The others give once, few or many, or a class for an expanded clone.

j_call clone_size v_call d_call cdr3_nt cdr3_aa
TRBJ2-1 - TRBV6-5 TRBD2 TGTGCCAGCAGTTACGCGGGGGGCAATGAGCAGTTCTTC CASSYAGGNEQFF
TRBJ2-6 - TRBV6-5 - TGTGCCAGCAGATCATCAGGGACCGCCAACGTCCTGACTTTC CASRSSGTANVLTF
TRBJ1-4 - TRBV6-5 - TGTGCCAGCAGCATCGGACGGAATGAAAAACTGTTTTTT CASSIGRNEKLFF
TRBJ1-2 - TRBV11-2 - TGTGCCAGCAGCTTAGGGGGGGCGGATGACTATGGCTACACCTTC CASSLGGADDYGYTF
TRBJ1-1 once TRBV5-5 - TGTGCCAGCAGCTTTACAGCCAGAAACACTGAAGCTTTCTTT CASSFTARNTEAFF
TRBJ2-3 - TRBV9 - TGTGCCAGCAGCCCTGTATCAGATACGCAGTATTTT CASSPVSDTQYF
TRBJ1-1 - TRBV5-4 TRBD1 TGTGCCAGCAGCACGGGACAGGGGGCGAGAACTGAAGCTTTCTTT CASSTGQGARTEAFF
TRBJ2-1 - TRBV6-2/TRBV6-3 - TGTGCCAGCAGTTACTCTTCAGGTCAGTTCTTC CASSYSSGQFF
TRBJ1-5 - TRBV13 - TGTGCCAGCAGCTTAGGAGGAGGGCGGGGACAGCCCCAGCATTTT CASSLGGGRGQPQHF
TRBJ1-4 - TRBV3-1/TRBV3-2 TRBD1 TGTGCCAGCAGCCCGCGGGGGACAGGGGGTGAAAAACTGTTTTTT CASSPRGTGGEKLFF
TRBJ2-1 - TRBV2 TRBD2 TGTGCCAGCGTCTTGGGACTAATCAATGAGCAGTTCTTC CASVLGLINEQFF
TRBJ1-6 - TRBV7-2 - TGTGCCAGCAGCACCGACACCTTTGTCAATTCACCCCTCCACTTT CASSTDTFVNSPLHF
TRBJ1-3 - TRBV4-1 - TGCGCCAGCAGCCAAATACAGGTGGGCTCTGGAAACACCATATATTTT CASSQIQVGSGNTIYF